This entry lists 29 T cell receptor beta chains sequenced from one sample in a study of blood T cell repertoires in COVID-19. TCRdb's copy holds only in-frame clones and misses some; the assay was immunoSEQ multiplex PCR. The table has about 200,000 clones, 88% seen once; the top ten hold 1.5% to 2%. Source material: peripheral blood. These TCRs come from a man between 18 and 29 years old with active or convalescent COVID-19.

CDR3: CASSFGNQDNEQFF. CDR3 nucleotides: TGTGCCAGCAGCTTTGGCAACCAGGACAATGAGCAGTTCTTC. V and J are TRBV7-2 and TRBJ2-1; D unclear. CDR1 and CDR2 from the germline V gene are SGHTA and FQGNSA. CDR3 length equals 14 residues. With 3 bases removed from V and 5 bases from J, the gap between germline ends came to 11 bases. Full variable domain (outside the CDR3, taken from reference TRBV7-2 and TRBJ2-1): GAGVSQSPSNKVTEKGKDVELRCDPISGHTALYWYRQSLGQGLEFLIYFQGNSAPDKSGLPSDRFSAERTGGSVSTLTIQRTQQEDSAVYLCASSFGNQDNEQFFGPGTRLTVL.

The table lists this clone with a count of one. The chain couples TRBV7-9 to TRBJ1-1, with a possible D match to TRBD1 (5 bases). The CDR3 has 13 residues. V lost 6 bases and J 2 bases, leaving 10 bases between the germline ends. Germline V gene lookup returns CDR1 SEHNR and CDR2 FQNEAQ (reference sequence). The CDR3 reads CASSPDSNTEAFF. The DNA for the CDR3 is TGTGCCAGCAGTCCAGACAGTAACACTGAAGCTTTCTTT.

The chain uses TRBV20-1 and TRBJ2-1, with no clear D. Looked up from germline, CDR1 is DFQATT and CDR2 is SNEGSKA (reference sequence). The CDR3 is made up of 12 amino acids. Trimming removed 3 bases at V and 8 bases at J, with 11 bases between. Written as DNA, the CDR3 is TGCAGTGCTAGTCCAGCGTTTGATGAGCAGTTCTTC. Its protein product is CSASPAFDEQFF.

The V and J genes are TRBV30 and TRBJ2-3; 8 bases fit TRBD2. The CDR3 totals 16 residues. Germline CDR1 reads GTSNPN; CDR2 reads SVGIG (reference sequence). J lost 2 bases, V lost 0 bases, and 7 bases had no gene match. The CDR3 here is CAWSVRVAGFTDTQYF. The CDR3, as DNA: TGTGCCTGGAGTGTACGGGTAGCGGGGTTCACAGATACGCAGTATTTT.

The J gene is TRBJ2-1, the V gene TRBV3-1 (or the pseudogene TRBV3-2), with TRBD2 matching over 10 bases. V lost 4 bases, J lost 0 bases, and 6 bases stayed unmatched. Germline assignment: CDR1 LGHDT and CDR2 YNNKEL (reference sequence). CDR3 length: 17 amino acids. The CDR3 loop is CASSRDSSGGSYNEQFF. The CDR3 bases are TGTGCCAGCAGCCGCGACTCTAGCGGGGGCTCCTACAATGAGCAGTTCTTC.

V is TRBV6-2 or TRBV6-3 and J is TRBJ1-1; D is perhaps TRBD1 (5 bases). This CDR3 is built from 16 residues. Trimming shortened V by 2 bases and J by 0 bases, and 13 bases separated the two germline ends. Germline V gene data show CDR1 as MNHEY and CDR2 as SVGEGT. Written as DNA, the CDR3 is TGTGCCAGCAGTTACCCGCCAGGGCGCATGAACACTGAAGCTTTCTTT. It is translated as CASSYPPGRMNTEAFF.

This clone has just a few counts. The V call is TRBV2, the J call TRBJ2-3, with D possibly TRBD2 on 6 matching bases. Trimming pared 8 bases from V and 2 bases from J, leaving 14 bases between. In germline, CDR1 is SNHLY, CDR2 FYNNEI. CDR3 length: 14 amino acids. CDR3 sequence (DNA): TGTGCCAGCCGGAGGGGAACTACCACAGATACGCAGTATTTT. This codes for CASRRGTTTDTQYF.

This sequence joins TRBV24-1 and TRBJ1-2, with D unresolved. Germline lookup yields CDR1 KGHDR and CDR2 SFDVKD. The ends were cut back, 7 bases at V and 2 bases at J, with 28 bases in the middle. The CDR3 totals 19 residues. The CDR3 coding sequence is TGTGCCACCAGCCCCTCGGGGATCAGATCTGAAGGTCTCAACTATGGCTACACCTTC. Its translation is CATSPSGIRSEGLNYGYTF.

V and J are TRBV11-1 and TRBJ2-1, with 7 bases lining up with TRBD1. V shed 3 bases and J 6 bases; nucleotides not matched to a gene: 2. The CDR3 consists of 13 residues. Per germline, CDR1 SGHAT and CDR2 FQDESV (reference sequence). The CDR3 protein is CASSLGQSNEQFF. In DNA, the CDR3 is TGTGCCAGCAGCTTGGGACAGAGCAATGAGCAGTTCTTC.

V usage is TRBV12-3 or TRBV12-4 and J usage is TRBJ1-2, with D hard to call. This CDR3 region has 12 residues. The germline V and J ends were trimmed by 5 bases and 5 bases, with 9 bases remaining between them. The CDR3 nucleotides are TGTGCCAGCAGTCAACAGCCATATGGCTACACCTTC. This translates into CASSQQPYGYTF.

The chain recombines TRBV18 with TRBJ1-3; 8 nucleotides match TRBD1. This CDR3 spans 16 amino acids. V dropped 3 bases and J dropped 4; count of bases not matched to a gene: 8. Germline V gene lookup returns CDR1 KGHSH and CDR2 LQKENI. The CDR3 sequence is CASSPIDRGYGNTIYF. The CDR3 bases are TGTGCCAGCTCACCTATAGACAGGGGATACGGAAACACCATATATTTT.

V usage is TRBV5-1 and J usage is TRBJ2-5, with a possible D match to TRBD2 (6 bases). The ends were cut back, 3 bases at V and 3 bases at J, with 9 bases in the middle. From germline, CDR1 is SGHRS and CDR2 YFSETQ. The CDR3 totals 13 residues. In DNA form, the CDR3 reads TGCGCCAGCAGCTCGGGACTCAAAGAGACCCAGTACTTC. The encoded protein is CASSSGLKETQYF. The full variable domain, with the rest looked up from reference TRBV5-1 and TRBJ2-5, is KAGVTQTPRYLIKTRGQQVTLSCSPISGHRSVSWYQQTPGQGLQFLFEYFSETQRNKGNFPGRFSGRQFSNSRSEMNVSTLELGDSALYLCASSSGLKETQYFGPGTRLLVL.

This chain connects TRBV25-1 to TRBJ2-6; 10 positions agree with TRBD1. The CDR3 extends over 16 amino acids. V was clipped by 9 bases and J by 3 bases; unmatched bases: 8. Germline V lookup: CDR1 MGHDK, CDR2 SYGVNS. This chain's CDR3 is CASSGQGFFGANVLTF. Written as DNA, the CDR3 is TGTGCCAGTTCGGGACAGGGGTTTTTTGGGGCCAACGTCCTGACTTTC.

This clone was recorded once. V usage is TRBV10-3 and J usage is TRBJ2-3; TRBD2 aligns across 7 bases. The trim removed 2 bases at V and 2 bases at J, leaving 7 bases unmatched. CDR1 and CDR2 (germline): ENHRY, SYGVKD. This CDR3 is 16 amino acids long. CDR3 sequence (DNA): TGTGCCATCAGTGAGGCGGGACTACCCTACACAGATACGCAGTATTTT. Protein product: CAISEAGLPYTDTQYF.

This chain connects TRBV6-1 to TRBJ2-1; D is unresolved. Germline V CDR1 and CDR2: MNHNS, SASEGT. Deletions cut 1 base from V and 2 bases from J, with 6 bases between. This CDR3 region has 14 residues. DNA for the CDR3: TGTGCCAGCAGTGAAGATAGCACCTACAATGAGCAGTTCTTC. As protein: CASSEDSTYNEQFF.

The chain recombines TRBV3-1 (or the pseudogene TRBV3-2) with TRBJ1-3, with TRBD1 matching 8 bases. Trimming cost V 5 bases and J 3 bases; bases outside gene matches: 6. In germline, CDR1 is LGHDT, CDR2 YNNKEL (reference sequence). This CDR3 is built from 15 residues. CDR3 loop: CASSTSDRGGNTIYF. The CDR3 nucleotides are TGTGCCAGCAGCACCTCAGACAGGGGTGGAAACACCATATATTTT.

The J gene is TRBJ2-1, the V gene TRBV6-2 or TRBV6-3; 11 bases align to TRBD2. The ends lost 5 bases at V and 3 bases at J; junction bases unmatched: 9. CDR1 and CDR2 (germline): MNHEY, SVGEGT. This CDR3 is built from 17 residues. CDR3 loop: CASSTTSGTIFYNEQFF. The CDR3 DNA reads as TGTGCCAGCAGTACGACTAGCGGGACTATCTTCTACAATGAGCAGTTCTTC.

V usage is TRBV7-8 and J usage is TRBJ1-2; no firm D call. Germline V lookup: CDR1 SGHVS, CDR2 FQNEAQ. Trimming cost V 2 bases and J 3 bases, with 7 bases left between them. CDR3 size: 13 residues. The CDR3 region has the DNA TGTGCCAGCAGCTTAACCCCGGACTATGGCTACACCTTC. Protein sequence: CASSLTPDYGYTF.

The chain combines TRBV11-3 with TRBJ2-7; D possibly corresponds to TRBD2 (7 bases). Germline-derived CDR1 and CDR2 are SGHNT and YENEEA. The CDR3 contains 16 residues. Trimming removed 1 base at V and 1 base at J, with 14 bases between. The CDR3 loop is CASSLGVGGLSYEQYF. CDR3 DNA: TGTGCCAGCAGCTTAGGGGTCGGGGGGCTTTCCTACGAGCAGTACTTC.

V is TRBV14 and J is TRBJ1-3; D not resolved. In germline, CDR1 is SGHDN, CDR2 FVKESK. This CDR3 spans 15 amino acids. Trimming pared 2 bases from V and 12 bases from J, leaving 20 bases between. The CDR3 sequence is CASSQTRPSGNHIYF. DNA of the CDR3: TGTGCCAGCAGCCAAACCCGGCCTTCGGGGAATCACATATATTTT.

The genes are TRBV10-3 and TRBJ2-3; possible D gene TRBD2, 6 bases. This CDR3 spans 14 amino acids. V lost 6 bases to trimming and J lost 0 bases, with 10 bases between them. Looked up from germline, CDR1 is ENHRY and CDR2 is SYGVKD. Here the CDR3 DNA reads TGTGCCATCAGGACTAGGGCGAGCACAGATACGCAGTATTTT. Amino acid sequence: CAIRTRASTDTQYF.

This clone has only a few counts. The V call is TRBV9, the J call TRBJ1-1, with 7 bases fitting TRBD1. The CDR3 contains 14 residues. In germline, CDR1 is SGDLS, CDR2 YYNGEE. Trimming cost V 3 bases and J 5 bases; bases outside gene matches: 7. CDR3 in DNA: TGTGCCAGCAGCGCGTCAGGGGGACCAACTGAAGCTTTCTTT. Translated: CASSASGGPTEAFF.

The chain joins TRBV29-1 to TRBJ1-1; no reliable D call. The CDR3 is made up of 14 amino acids. Germline assignment: CDR1 SQVTM and CDR2 ANQGSEA. The ends were cut back, 7 bases at V and 1 base at J, with 16 bases in the middle. This CDR3 reads CSGLRTTANTEAFF. The CDR3 DNA sequence: TGCAGCGGCTTACGGACTACCGCGAACACTGAAGCTTTCTTT.

As concerns this clone: Within the sample, other DNA sequences also encode this same CDR3. The chain employs TRBV5-1 and TRBJ1-2; 7 bases line up with TRBD1. This CDR3 spans 15 amino acids. After removal of 0 bases from V and 5 bases from J, the junction contained 7 bases not matched to a gene. Germline loops: CDR1 SGHRS, CDR2 YFSETQ. The CDR3, as DNA: TGCGCCAGCAGCTTGGAAGGGGGCGTAGATTATGGCTACACCTTC. It translates to CASSLEGGVDYGYTF.

The chain is built from TRBV11-2 and TRBJ2-7, with 16 bases fitting TRBD2. After removal of 4 bases from V and 4 bases from J, the junction contained 7 bases not matched to a gene. The CDR3 spans 17 residues. Germline assignment: CDR1 SGHAT and CDR2 FQNNGV. The CDR3 DNA follows: TGTGCCAGCAGCTCGGGACTAGCGGGGGGGCGAGAATACGAGCAGTACTTC. Its translation is CASSSGLAGGREYEQYF. Drawing the rest from reference TRBV11-2 and TRBJ2-7, the complete variable domain is EAGVAQSPRYKIIEKRQSVAFWCNPISGHATLYWYQQILGQGPKLLIQFQNNGVVDDSQLPKDRFSAERLKGVDSTLKIQPAKLEDSAVYLCASSSGLAGGREYEQYFGPGTRLTVT.

The rearrangement links TRBV6-2 or TRBV6-3 to TRBJ2-7, with 8 bases identical to TRBD2. The CDR3 length is 17 residues. Germline-derived CDR1 and CDR2 are MNHEY and SVGEGT. The J segment lost 5 bases and the V segment lost 1 base, leaving 13 bases of the junction unmatched. The CDR3 protein is CASSYLPREGLGNEQYF. CDR3 in DNA: TGTGCCAGCAGTTACTTACCCCGGGAGGGTCTCGGAAACGAGCAGTACTTC.

This chain connects TRBV6-2 or TRBV6-3 to TRBJ1-2; 7 positions agree with TRBD1. The J segment lost 2 bases and the V segment lost 5 bases, leaving 5 bases of the junction unmatched. This CDR3 has 14 amino acids. The germline gives CDR1 MNHEY, CDR2 SVGEGT. The CDR3 nucleotides are TGTGCCAGCAGTCGGACAGGTGGGAACTATGGCTACACCTTC. This sequence encodes CASSRTGGNYGYTF.

This rearrangement joins TRBV7-2 to TRBJ2-2; a possible D gene is TRBD1 (5 bases). Trimming pared 3 bases from V and 2 bases from J, leaving 10 bases between. Germline V gives CDR1 SGHTA, CDR2 FQGNSA. This CDR3 is built from 15 residues. The CDR3 loop is CASSFPDRNTGELFF. In nucleotides, the CDR3 is TGTGCCAGCAGCTTCCCCGACAGAAACACCGGGGAGCTGTTTTTT.

V gene TRBV5-4 combines with J gene TRBJ2-1; D perhaps matches TRBD1 (5 bases). The CDR3 consists of 13 residues. Trimming left V 0 bases short and J 6 bases short, with 7 bases between. Germline CDR1 is SGHNT and CDR2 is YYREEE (reference sequence). CDR3 region: CASSLGRANEQFF. The CDR3 coding sequence is TGTGCCAGCAGCTTGGGCAGGGCCAATGAGCAGTTCTTC.